This passage covers 8 T cell receptor beta chains from one sample sequenced in a study of cytomegalovirus exposure and HLA in healthy donors. Some clones are missing from TCRdb's copy, which holds only in-frame ones; the method was immunoSEQ multiplex PCR. The repertoire holds about 130,000 clones, with just under 90% as singletons. Sequencing was done on a sample of PBMCs. The receptor source for this set is a man aged 25-45 years in good health and CMV-seronegative.

A single count supports this clone. The chain combines TRBV6-5 with TRBJ2-7; a weak D match, TRBD2 (6 bases). The germline V and J ends were trimmed by 5 bases and 7 bases, with 21 bases remaining between them. CDR1 MNHEY and CDR2 SVGAGI come from the germline V gene. The CDR3 sequence is 15 residues long. CDR3 sequence (DNA): TGTGCCAGCAGTCGCGCGGAGGGGCCCTCTTGGGAGCAGTACTTC. Translation: CASSRAEGPSWEQYF.

The chain carries TRBV6-5 and TRBJ2-7, with D tentatively TRBD2 (6 bases). Germline CDR1 reads MNHEY; CDR2 reads SVGAGI. Trimming stripped 6 bases from V and 3 bases from J, with 18 bases between. The CDR3 loop spans 15 amino acids. CDR3 sequence: CASSPSPGELYEQYF. CDR3 in DNA: TGTGCCAGCAGCCCCTCCCCGGGGGAACTCTACGAGCAGTACTTC.

The rearrangement joins TRBV7-2 to TRBJ2-1, with 8 bases lining up with TRBD2. The V gene end was trimmed by 5 bases and the J gene end by 4 bases; junction bases not matched to a gene: 1. The CDR3 contains 13 residues. The V gene's germline CDR1 is SGHTA and CDR2 FQGNSA. The CDR3 region has the DNA TGTGCCAGCAGCGGCGGGGGGTACAATGAGCAGTTCTTC. Translation: CASSGGGYNEQFF.

This sequence joins TRBV28 and TRBJ1-5; possibly TRBD1 for D (6 bases). The CDR3 is 14 residues long. Germline CDR1 is MDHEN and CDR2 is SYDVKM. V lost 4 bases, J lost 7 bases, and 14 bases lay in between. The CDR3 region is CASSSGTTYQPQHF. The CDR3 nucleotides read TGTGCCAGCAGTTCCGGGACAACATACCAGCCCCAGCATTTT.

The genes are TRBV27 and TRBJ2-1; possibly TRBD2 for D (5 bases). The CDR3 extends over 17 amino acids. The germline CDR1 and CDR2 sequences are MNHEY and SMNVEV (reference sequence). V gave up 5 bases and J gave up 1 base, with 18 bases separating them. The CDR3, as DNA: TGTGCCAGCAGTACGGATTCCGGGGAGAGGTCCTACAATGAGCAGTTCTTC. Encoded protein: CASSTDSGERSYNEQFF.

V usage is TRBV27 and J usage is TRBJ1-4; 7 nucleotides line up with TRBD1. J gave up 7 bases and V 6 bases, and 8 bases lay outside the gene matches. There are 14 residues in the CDR3. Germline CDR1 is MNHEY and CDR2 is SMNVEV (reference sequence). CDR3 sequence: CASRLTGFGEKLFF. CDR3 in DNA: TGTGCCAGCAGACTGACAGGGTTTGGTGAAAAACTGTTTTTT.

This chain uses TRBV11-3 with TRBJ2-3; 13 bases agree with TRBD2. The V gene's germline CDR1 is SGHNT and CDR2 YENEEA. CDR3 size: 16 residues. V lost 3 bases, J lost 1 base, and 1 base stayed unmatched. The CDR3 spells CASSFGTSGGTDTQYF. For the CDR3, the DNA is TGTGCCAGCAGCTTCGGGACTAGCGGGGGCACAGATACGCAGTATTTT.

CDR3 sequence: CASSTQGFLAKNIQYF. CDR3 bases: TGCGCCAGCAGCACGCAGGGTTTCCTAGCCAAAAACATTCAGTACTTC. The chain uses TRBV23-1 and TRBJ2-4; the D gene is possibly TRBD1 (5 bases). TRBV23-1 has ORF status, its function being uncertain. The CDR3 extends over 16 amino acids. V was shortened by 6 bases and J by 0 bases, with 15 bases between the two germline ends.